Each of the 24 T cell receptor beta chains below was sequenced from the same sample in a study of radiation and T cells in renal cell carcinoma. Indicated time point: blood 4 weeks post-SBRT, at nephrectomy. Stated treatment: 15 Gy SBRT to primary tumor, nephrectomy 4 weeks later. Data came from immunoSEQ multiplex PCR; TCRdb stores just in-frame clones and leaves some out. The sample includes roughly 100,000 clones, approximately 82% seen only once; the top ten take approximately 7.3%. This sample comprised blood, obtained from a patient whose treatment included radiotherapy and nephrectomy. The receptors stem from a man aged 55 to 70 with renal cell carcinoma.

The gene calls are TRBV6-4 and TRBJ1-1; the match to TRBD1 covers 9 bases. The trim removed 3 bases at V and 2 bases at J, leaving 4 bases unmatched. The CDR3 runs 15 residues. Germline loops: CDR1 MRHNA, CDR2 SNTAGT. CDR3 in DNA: TGTGCCAGCAGTGAGACAGGGGGAACAAACACTGAAGCTTTCTTT. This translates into CASSETGGTNTEAFF.

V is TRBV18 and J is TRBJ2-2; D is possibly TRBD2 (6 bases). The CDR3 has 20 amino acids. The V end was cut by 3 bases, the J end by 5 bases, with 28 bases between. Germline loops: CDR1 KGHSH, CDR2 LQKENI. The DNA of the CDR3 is TGTGCCAGCTCACCGGAGCTATCGACTAGTACGTTTATTTGGACCGGGGAGCTGTTTTTT. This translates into CASSPELSTSTFIWTGELFF.

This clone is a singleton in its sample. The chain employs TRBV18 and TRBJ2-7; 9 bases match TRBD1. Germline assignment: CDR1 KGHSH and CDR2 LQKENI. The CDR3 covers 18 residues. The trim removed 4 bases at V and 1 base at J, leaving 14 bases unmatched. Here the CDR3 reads CASSLGTGQGGPSYEQYF. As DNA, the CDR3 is TGTGCCAGCTCACTCGGGACAGGGCAAGGGGGACCTTCCTACGAGCAGTACTTC.

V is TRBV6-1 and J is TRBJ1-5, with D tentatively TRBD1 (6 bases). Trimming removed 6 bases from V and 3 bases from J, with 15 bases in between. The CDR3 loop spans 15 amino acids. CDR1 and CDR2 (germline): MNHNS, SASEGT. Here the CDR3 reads CASSGGPGVNQPQHF. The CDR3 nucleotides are TGTGCCAGCAGCGGCGGTCCAGGGGTCAATCAGCCCCAGCATTTT.

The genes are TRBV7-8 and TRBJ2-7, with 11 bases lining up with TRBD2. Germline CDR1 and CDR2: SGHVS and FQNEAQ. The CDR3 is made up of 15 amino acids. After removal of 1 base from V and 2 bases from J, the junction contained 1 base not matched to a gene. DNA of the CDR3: TGTGCCAGCAGCTTAGGACTAGCGGGGCCCTACGAGCAGTACTTC. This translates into CASSLGLAGPYEQYF.

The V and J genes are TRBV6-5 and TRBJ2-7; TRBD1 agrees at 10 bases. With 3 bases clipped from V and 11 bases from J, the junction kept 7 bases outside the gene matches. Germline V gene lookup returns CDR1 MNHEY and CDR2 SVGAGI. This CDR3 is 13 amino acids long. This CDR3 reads CASSYRGQGKEYF. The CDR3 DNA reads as TGTGCCAGCAGTTATAGGGGACAGGGGAAGGAGTACTTC.

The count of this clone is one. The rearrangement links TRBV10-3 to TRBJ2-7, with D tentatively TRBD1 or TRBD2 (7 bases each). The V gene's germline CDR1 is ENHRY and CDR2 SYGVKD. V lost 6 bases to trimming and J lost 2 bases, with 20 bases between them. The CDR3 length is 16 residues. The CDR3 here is CAISAGGGGTAYEQYF. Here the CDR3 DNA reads TGTGCCATCAGCGCAGGGGGGGGAGGGACTGCCTACGAGCAGTACTTC.

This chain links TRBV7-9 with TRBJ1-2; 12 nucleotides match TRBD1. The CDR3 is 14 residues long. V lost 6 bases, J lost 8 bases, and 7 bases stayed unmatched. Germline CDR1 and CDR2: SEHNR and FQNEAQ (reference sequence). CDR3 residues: CASSLVGTGGGYTF. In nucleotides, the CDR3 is TGTGCCAGCAGTCTAGTCGGGACAGGGGGCGGCTACACCTTC.

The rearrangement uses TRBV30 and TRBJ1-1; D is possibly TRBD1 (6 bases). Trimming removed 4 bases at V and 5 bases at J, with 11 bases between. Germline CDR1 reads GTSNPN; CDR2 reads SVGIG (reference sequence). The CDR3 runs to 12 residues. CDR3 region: CAWTGESTEAFF. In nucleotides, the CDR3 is TGTGCCTGGACAGGGGAGAGTACTGAAGCTTTCTTT.

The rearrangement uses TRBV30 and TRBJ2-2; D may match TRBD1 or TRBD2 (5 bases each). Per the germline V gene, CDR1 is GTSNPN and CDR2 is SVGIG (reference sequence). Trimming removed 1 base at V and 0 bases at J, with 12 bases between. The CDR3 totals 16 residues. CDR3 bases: TGTGCCTGGAGTGGAGGGGCTAGGGCGAACACCGGGGAGCTGTTTTTT. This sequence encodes CAWSGGARANTGELFF.

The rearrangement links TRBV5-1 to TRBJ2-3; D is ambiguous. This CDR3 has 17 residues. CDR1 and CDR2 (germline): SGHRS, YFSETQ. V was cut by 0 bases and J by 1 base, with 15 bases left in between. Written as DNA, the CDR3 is TGCGCCAGCAGCTTGGACCTTTTGGGATCCGGCACAGATACGCAGTATTTT. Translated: CASSLDLLGSGTDTQYF. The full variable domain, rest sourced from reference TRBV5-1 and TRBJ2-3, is KAGVTQTPRYLIKTRGQQVTLSCSPISGHRSVSWYQQTPGQGLQFLFEYFSETQRNKGNFPGRFSGRQFSNSRSEMNVSTLELGDSALYLCASSLDLLGSGTDTQYFGPGTRLTVL.

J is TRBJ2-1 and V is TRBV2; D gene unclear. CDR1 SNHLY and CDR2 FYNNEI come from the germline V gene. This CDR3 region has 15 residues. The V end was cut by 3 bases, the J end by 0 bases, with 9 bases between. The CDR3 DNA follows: TGTGCCAGCAGTGATGGCAGCCCCTCCTACAATGAGCAGTTCTTC. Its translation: CASSDGSPSYNEQFF.

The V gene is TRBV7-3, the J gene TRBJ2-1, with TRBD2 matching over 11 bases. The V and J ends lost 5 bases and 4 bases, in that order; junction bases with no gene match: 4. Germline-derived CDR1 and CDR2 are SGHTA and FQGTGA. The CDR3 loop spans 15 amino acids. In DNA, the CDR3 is TGTGCCAGCAGCCTGACTAGCGGGACTTACAATGAGCAGTTCTTC. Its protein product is CASSLTSGTYNEQFF.

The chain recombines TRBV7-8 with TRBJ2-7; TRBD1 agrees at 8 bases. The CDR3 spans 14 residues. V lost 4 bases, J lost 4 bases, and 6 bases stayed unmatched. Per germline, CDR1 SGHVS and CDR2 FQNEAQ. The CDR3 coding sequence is TGTGCCAGCAGCTCGGGGACAGGTGTTTACGAGCAGTACTTC. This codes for CASSSGTGVYEQYF.

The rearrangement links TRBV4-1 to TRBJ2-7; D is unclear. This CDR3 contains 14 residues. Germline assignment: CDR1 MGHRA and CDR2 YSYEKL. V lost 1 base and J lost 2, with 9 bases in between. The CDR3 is CASSQVQEPYEQYF. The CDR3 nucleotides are TGCGCCAGCAGCCAAGTCCAGGAACCCTACGAGCAGTACTTC.

This CDR3 is CASSSQATTDTQYF. In DNA form, the CDR3 reads TGTGCCAGCAGCTCACAGGCTACCACAGATACGCAGTATTTT. V is TRBV7-9 and J is TRBJ2-3; the D gene is possibly TRBD1 (5 bases). The CDR3 is 14 residues long. Trimming left V 4 bases short and J 2 bases short, with 10 bases between. From germline, CDR1 is SEHNR and CDR2 FQNEAQ (reference sequence).

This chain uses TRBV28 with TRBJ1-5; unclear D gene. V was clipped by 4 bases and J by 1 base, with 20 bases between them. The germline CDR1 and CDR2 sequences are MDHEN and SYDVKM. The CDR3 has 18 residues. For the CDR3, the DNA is TGTGCCAGCAGTTCCCTCTTTGGGGTTAGTAGGAGCAATCAGCCCCAGCATTTT. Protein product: CASSSLFGVSRSNQPQHF.

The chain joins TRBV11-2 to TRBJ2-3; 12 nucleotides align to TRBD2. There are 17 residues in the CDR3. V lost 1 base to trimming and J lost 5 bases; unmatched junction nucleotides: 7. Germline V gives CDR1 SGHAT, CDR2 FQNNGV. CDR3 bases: TGTGCCAGCAGCTTAGGTCGACTAGCGGGAGTGGGAGATACGCAGTATTTT. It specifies CASSLGRLAGVGDTQYF.

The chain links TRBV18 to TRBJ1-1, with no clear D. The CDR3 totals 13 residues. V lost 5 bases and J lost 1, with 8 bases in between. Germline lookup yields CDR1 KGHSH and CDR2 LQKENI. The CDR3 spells CASSSNKNTEAFF. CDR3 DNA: TGTGCCAGCTCATCGAATAAGAACACTGAAGCTTTCTTT.

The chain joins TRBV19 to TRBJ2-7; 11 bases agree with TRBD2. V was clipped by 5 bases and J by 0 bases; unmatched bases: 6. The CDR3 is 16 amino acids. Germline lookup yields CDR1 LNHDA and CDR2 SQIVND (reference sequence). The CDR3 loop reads CASSRSGLADSYEQYF. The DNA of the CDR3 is TGTGCCAGTAGTCGATCGGGACTAGCGGACTCCTACGAGCAGTACTTC. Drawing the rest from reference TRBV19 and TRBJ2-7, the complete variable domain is DGGITQSPKYLFRKEGQNVTLSCEQNLNHDAMYWYRQDPGQGLRLIYYSQIVNDFQKGDIAEGYSVSREKKESFPLTVTSAQKNPTAFYLCASSRSGLADSYEQYFGPGTRLTVT.

The CDR3 DNA is TGTGCCAGCAGCGGACCGCGCGTCGGGAGTGCGGGTCAGTACTTC. Translation gives CASSGPRVGSAGQYF. The chain joins TRBV7-2 to TRBJ2-4; D is possibly TRBD2 (6 bases). The CDR3 contains 15 residues. CDR1 and CDR2 from the germline V gene are SGHTA and FQGNSA. Trimming stripped 5 bases from V and 12 bases from J, with 23 bases between.

CDR3 protein: CASSPPVNEKLFF. Here the CDR3 DNA reads TGTGCCAGCAGCCCACCGGTGAATGAAAAACTGTTTTTT. The chain combines TRBV7-9 with TRBJ1-4; no clear D gene. This CDR3 has 13 amino acids. The V gene's germline CDR1 is SEHNR and CDR2 FQNEAQ (reference sequence). V was clipped by 5 bases and J by 5 bases, with 9 bases between them.

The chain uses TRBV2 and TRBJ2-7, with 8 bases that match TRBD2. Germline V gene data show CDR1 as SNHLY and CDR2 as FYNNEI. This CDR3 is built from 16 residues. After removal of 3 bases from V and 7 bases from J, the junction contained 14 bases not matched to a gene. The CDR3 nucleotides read TGTGCCAGCAGTGAGGGCCCAGCGGGAGTGTCGAGGGAGCAGTACTTC. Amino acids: CASSEGPAGVSREQYF.

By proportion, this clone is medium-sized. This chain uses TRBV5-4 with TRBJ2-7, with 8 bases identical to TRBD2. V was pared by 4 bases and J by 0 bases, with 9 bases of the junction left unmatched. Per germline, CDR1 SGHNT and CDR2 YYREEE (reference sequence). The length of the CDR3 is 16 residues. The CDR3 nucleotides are TGTGCCAGCAGCCCCCTCCGGGAGGGCTTCTCCTACGAGCAGTACTTC. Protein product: CASSPLREGFSYEQYF.